This T cell receptor (beta chain) derives from a study of cytomegalovirus exposure and HLA in healthy donors. PCR involved 60 Vbeta and 13 Jbeta primers. TCRdb keeps only in-frame clones here, not all; method: immunoSEQ multiplex PCR. The sample lists 250,000 to 350,000 clones, roughly 80% seen once, with over 0.3% in the top ten. This clone turned up a few times. Additional DNA sequences in this sample encode the identical CDR3. This clonotype originated in a girl aged 2 to 10 in good health and CMV-seronegative. Sequences were obtained from PBMCs.

CDR3 amino acids: CASRRTGRGGYTF. In nucleotides, the CDR3 is TGTGCCAGCAGACGGACAGGGCGAGGTGGCTACACCTTC. J is TRBJ1-2 and V is TRBV27; 8 bases are shared with TRBD1. CDR1 is MNHEY and CDR2 is SMNVEV in the germline V gene (reference sequence). The CDR3 is 13 amino acids. J was trimmed by 7 bases and V by 6 bases; bases with no gene match: 7.